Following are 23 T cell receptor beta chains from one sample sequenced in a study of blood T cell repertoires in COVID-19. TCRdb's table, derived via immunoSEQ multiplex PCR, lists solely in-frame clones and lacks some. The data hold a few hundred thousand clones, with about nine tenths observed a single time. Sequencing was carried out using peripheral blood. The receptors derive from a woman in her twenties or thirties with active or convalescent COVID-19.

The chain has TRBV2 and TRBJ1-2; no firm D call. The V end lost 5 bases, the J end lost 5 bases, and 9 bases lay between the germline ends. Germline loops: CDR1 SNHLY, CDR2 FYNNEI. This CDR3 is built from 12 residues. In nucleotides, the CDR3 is TGTGCCAGCAGTCAGGTCACTTATGGCTACACCTTC. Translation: CASSQVTYGYTF.

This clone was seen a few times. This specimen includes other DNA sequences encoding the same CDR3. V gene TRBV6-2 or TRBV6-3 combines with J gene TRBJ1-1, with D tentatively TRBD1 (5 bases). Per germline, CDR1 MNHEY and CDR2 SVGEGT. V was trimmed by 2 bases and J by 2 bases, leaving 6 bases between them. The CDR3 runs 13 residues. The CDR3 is CASSYQGNTEAFF. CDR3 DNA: TGTGCCAGCAGTTACCAGGGTAACACTGAAGCTTTCTTT.

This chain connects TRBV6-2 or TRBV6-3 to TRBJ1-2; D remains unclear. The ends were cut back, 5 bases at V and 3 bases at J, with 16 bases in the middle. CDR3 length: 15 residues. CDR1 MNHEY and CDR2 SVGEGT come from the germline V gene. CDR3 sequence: CASSDRRGGYYGYTF. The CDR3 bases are TGTGCCAGCAGTGACCGGAGAGGTGGATACTATGGCTACACCTTC.

CDR3 protein: CASRGTAYEQYF. The CDR3 region has the DNA TGTGCCAGCAGGGGGACAGCCTACGAGCAGTACTTC. V and J are TRBV6-5 and TRBJ2-7; TRBD1 matches at 7 bases. Germline CDR1 MNHEY, CDR2 SVGAGI. The ends lost 6 bases at V and 2 bases at J; junction bases unmatched: 1. This CDR3 contains 12 residues.

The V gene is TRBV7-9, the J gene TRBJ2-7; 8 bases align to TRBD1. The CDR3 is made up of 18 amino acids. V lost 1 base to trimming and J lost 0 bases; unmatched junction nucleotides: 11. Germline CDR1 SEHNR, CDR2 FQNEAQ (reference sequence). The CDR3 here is CASSLVRTGPLDSYEQYF. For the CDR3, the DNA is TGTGCCAGCAGCTTAGTGAGGACAGGGCCCTTGGACTCCTACGAGCAGTACTTC.

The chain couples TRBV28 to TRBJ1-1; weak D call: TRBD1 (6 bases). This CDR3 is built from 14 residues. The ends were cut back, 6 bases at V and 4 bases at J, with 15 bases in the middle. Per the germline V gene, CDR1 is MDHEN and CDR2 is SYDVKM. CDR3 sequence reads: CASSFLTGITEAFF. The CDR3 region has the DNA TGTGCCAGCAGCTTCCTAACAGGGATCACTGAAGCTTTCTTT.

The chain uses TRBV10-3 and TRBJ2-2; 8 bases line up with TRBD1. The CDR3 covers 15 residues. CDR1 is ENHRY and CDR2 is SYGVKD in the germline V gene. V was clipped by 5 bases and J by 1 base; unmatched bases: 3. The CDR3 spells CAISSGTGNTGELFF. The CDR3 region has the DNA TGTGCCATCAGTTCCGGGACAGGGAACACCGGGGAGCTGTTTTTT.

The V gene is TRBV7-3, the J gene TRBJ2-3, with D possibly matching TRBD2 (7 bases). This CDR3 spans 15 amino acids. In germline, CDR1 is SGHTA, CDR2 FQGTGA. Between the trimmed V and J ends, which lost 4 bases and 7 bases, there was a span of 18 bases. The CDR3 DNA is TGTGCCAGCAGCTCCGGGGGGCCCGGATTGCATACGCAGTATTTT. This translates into CASSSGGPGLHTQYF.

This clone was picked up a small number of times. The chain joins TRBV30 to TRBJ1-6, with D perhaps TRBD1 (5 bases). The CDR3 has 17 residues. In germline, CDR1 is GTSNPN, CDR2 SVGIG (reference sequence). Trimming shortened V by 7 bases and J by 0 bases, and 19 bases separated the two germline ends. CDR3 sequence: CAYDGAEDSSYNSPLHF. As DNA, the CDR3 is TGTGCCTATGATGGGGCAGAAGACAGCTCCTATAATTCACCCCTCCACTTT.

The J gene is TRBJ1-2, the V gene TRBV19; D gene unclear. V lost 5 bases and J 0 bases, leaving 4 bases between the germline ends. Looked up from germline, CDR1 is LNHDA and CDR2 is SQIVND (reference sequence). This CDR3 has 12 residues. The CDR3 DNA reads TGTGCCAGTAGTGAGTCTAACTATGGCTACACCTTC. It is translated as CASSESNYGYTF.

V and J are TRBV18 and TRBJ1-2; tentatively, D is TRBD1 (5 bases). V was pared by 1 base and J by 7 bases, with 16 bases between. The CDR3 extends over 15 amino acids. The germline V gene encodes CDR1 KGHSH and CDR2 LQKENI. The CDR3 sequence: CASSPRGEHRAGYTF. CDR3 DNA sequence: TGTGCCAGCTCACCACGGGGGGAACACCGAGCTGGCTACACCTTC.

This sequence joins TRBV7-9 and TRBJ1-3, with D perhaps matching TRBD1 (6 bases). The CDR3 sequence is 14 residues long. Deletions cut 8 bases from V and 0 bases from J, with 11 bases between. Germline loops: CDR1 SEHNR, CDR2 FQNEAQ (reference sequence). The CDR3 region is CASEEQGSGNTIYF. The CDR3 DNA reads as TGTGCCAGCGAGGAACAGGGCTCTGGAAACACCATATATTTT.

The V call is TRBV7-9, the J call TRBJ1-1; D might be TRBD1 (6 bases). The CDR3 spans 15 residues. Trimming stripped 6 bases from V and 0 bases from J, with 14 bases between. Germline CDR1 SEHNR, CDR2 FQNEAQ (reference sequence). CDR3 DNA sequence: TGTGCCAGCAGAACAGGGAGCCGGCTGAACACTGAAGCTTTCTTT. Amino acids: CASRTGSRLNTEAFF.

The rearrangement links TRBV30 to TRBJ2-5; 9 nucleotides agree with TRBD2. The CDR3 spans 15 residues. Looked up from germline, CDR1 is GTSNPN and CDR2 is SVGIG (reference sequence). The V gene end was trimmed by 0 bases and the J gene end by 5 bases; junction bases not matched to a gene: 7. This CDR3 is CAWSVGGTSGETQYF. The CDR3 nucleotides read TGTGCCTGGAGTGTAGGGGGTACTAGCGGGGAGACCCAGTACTTC.

CDR3: CASSPGQGVWHEQYF. CDR3 coding DNA: TGCGCCAGCAGCCCCGGACAGGGCGTTTGGCACGAGCAGTACTTC. The chain combines TRBV5-1 with TRBJ2-7, with 8 bases lining up with TRBD1. The CDR3 contains 15 residues. Germline CDR1 and CDR2: SGHRS and YFSETQ. V lost 4 bases to trimming and J lost 5 bases; unmatched junction nucleotides: 11. Full variable domain (outside the CDR3, taken from reference TRBV5-1 and TRBJ2-7): KAGVTQTPRYLIKTRGQQVTLSCSPISGHRSVSWYQQTPGQGLQFLFEYFSETQRNKGNFPGRFSGRQFSNSRSEMNVSTLELGDSALYLCASSPGQGVWHEQYFGPGTRLTVT.

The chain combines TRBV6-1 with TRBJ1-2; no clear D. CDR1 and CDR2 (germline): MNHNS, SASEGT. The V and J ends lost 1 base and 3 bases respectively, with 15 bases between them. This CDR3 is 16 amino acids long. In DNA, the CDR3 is TGTGCCAGCAGTGAAGTCCGGGGATCGCGAGACTATGGCTACACCTTC. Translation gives CASSEVRGSRDYGYTF.

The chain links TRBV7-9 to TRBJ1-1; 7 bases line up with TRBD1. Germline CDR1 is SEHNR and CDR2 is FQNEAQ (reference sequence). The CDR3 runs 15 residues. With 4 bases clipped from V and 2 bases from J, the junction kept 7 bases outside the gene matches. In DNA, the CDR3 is TGTGCCAGCAGCTCAAACCAGGGGGGAAACACTGAAGCTTTCTTT. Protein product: CASSSNQGGNTEAFF. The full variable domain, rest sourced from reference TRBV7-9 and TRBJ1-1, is DTGVSQNPRHKITKRGQNVTFRCDPISEHNRLYWYRQTLGQGPEFLTYFQNEAQLEKSRLLSDRFSAERPKGSFSTLEIQRTEQGDSAMYLCASSSNQGGNTEAFFGQGTRLTVV.

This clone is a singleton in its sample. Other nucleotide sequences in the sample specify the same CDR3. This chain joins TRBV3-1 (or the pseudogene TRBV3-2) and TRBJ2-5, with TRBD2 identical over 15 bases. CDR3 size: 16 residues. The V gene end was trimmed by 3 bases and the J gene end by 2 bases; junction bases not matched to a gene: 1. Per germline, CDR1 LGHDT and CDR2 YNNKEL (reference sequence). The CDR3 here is CASSQGLAGGQETQYF. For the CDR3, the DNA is TGTGCCAGCAGCCAGGGACTAGCGGGGGGACAAGAGACCCAGTACTTC.

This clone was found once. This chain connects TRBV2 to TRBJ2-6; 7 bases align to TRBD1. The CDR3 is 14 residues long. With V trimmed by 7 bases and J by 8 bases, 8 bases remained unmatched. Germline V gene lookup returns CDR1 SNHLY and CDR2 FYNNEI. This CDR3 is CASTRDSGSNVLTF. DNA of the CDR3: TGTGCCAGCACTAGGGACAGTGGTTCCAACGTCCTGACTTTC.

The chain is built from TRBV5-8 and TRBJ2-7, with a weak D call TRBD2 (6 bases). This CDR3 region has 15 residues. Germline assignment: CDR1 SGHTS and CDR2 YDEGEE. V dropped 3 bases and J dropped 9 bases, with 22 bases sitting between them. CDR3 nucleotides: TGTGCCAGCAGCTCTCCCTCCCTCATGCGGGGTACGCAGTACTTC. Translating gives CASSSPSLMRGTQYF. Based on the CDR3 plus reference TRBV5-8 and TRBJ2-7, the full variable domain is EAGVTQSPTHLIKTRGQQATLRCSPISGHTSVYWYQQALGLGLQFLLWYDEGEERNRGNFPPRFSGRQFPNYSSELNVNALELEDSALYLCASSSPSLMRGTQYFGPGTRLTVT.

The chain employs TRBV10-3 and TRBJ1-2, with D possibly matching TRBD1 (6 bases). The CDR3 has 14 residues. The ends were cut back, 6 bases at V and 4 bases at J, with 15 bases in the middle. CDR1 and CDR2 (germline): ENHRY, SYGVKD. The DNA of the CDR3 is TGTGCCATCAGGGACAGCGGAGCTCCCTATGGCTACACCTTC. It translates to CAIRDSGAPYGYTF.

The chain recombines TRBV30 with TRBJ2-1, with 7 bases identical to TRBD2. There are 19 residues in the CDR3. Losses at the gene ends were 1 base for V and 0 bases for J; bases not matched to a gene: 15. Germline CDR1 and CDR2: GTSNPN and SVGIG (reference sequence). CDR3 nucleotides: TGTGCCTGGAGTGAGGGTCGGGGACTAAGGAGGAGCTCCTACAATGAGCAGTTCTTC. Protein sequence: CAWSEGRGLRRSSYNEQFF.

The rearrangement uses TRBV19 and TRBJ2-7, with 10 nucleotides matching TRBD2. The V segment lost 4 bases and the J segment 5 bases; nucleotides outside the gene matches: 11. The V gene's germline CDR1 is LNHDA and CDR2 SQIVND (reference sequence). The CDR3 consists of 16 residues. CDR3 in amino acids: CASSTRRLAGDHEQYF. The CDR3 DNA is TGTGCCAGTAGTACTCGCCGGCTAGCGGGGGATCACGAGCAGTACTTC.